This TCR beta chain stems from a study of T cells in Graves' hyperthyroidism and ophthalmopathy (dated by TCRdb to between 2017 and 2020). Broadly, across the study: Peripheral blood samples were taken at the time of initial diagnosis, prior to any treatment. Prospective prediction of ophthalmopathy was tested in an independent validation cohort consisting of about 19 hyperthyroidism patients and 17 patients who later progressed to ophthalmopathy. The 100 discovery patients were divided at random into training and test sets in a 7:3 ratio. The study also compared thyroid tissue and blood T-cell repertoires from roughly six Graves' hyperthyroidism patients. TCR V-J signatures able to tell the groups apart were searched for in a discovery cohort of 100 or so patients, of whom 43 had Graves' ophthalmopathy and 57 had stable Graves' hyperthyroidism. After sampling, hyperthyroidism patients received methimazole starting at 30 mg daily, and ophthalmopathy patients received high-dose intravenous methylprednisolone. TCR Vbeta CDR3 sequencing of approximately 140 peripheral blood samples (over 40 ophthalmopathy, 70 to 85 hyperthyroidism and around 17 progressor patients) is reported in the paper. The research as a whole found: No statistical method was used to set the sample size in advance, and investigators knew the group allocation. A 13 V-J signature model separated ophthalmopathy from stable hyperthyroidism, with roughly 88% sensitivity and about 81% specificity in cross-validation and 80%/75% in testing. In validation, the model predicted progression to ophthalmopathy with around 71% sensitivity and 72% to 75% specificity, a median of approximately 6.5 months before onset. Most expanded thyroid clonotypes (frequency above 0.001) were also found in blood, which suggests that blood repertoires may mirror thyroid immune responses.

Measured from the cysteine to the phenylalanine, the CDR3 is 16 residues long. Solely the CDR3 DNA is kept, with 48 bases framed from the first base. V and J lose 3 bases and 5 bases, and a span of 14 bases separates them. CDR1 MDHEN and CDR2 SYDVKM are derived from the germline V gene. This clonotype was recorded a few times. Its cognate antigen has yet to be identified. Nothing much larger sits one base from this clone, and base qualities are not available. TCR beta CDR3 regions were amplified from RNA transcripts. The first round of RT-PCR for the TCR CDR3 was performed with the HTBI primer set and the Qiagen OneStep RT-PCR kit. Libraries were constructed in a second round of multiplex PCR, after which size selection and purification were performed. Paired-end sequencing of the libraries was performed with 100 bp reads on an Illumina HiSeq2000. In the original analysis: SOAPnuke was used to process the raw data, removing reads that contained adapters or uncalled bases, had a mean Phred below 15, or lacked an exact match to the constant primer or identifier. High-quality paired reads were merged with COPE v1.2.5, and unique nucleotide sequences were defined as clonotypes. Clonotypes were aligned to IMGT TRBV, TRBD and TRBJ reference segments using MiTCR v1.1. Analysis was restricted to V-J combinations with a frequency above 0.0001, which covered over 98% of repertoires. The TCS score was defined as the ratio of F50 (clonal expansion) to E x V (chaos), calculated using BLOSUM62-based TCRdist between CDR3 peptides within each V-J. Welch's t-statistics and random forest reduced fewer than 600 V-J features to 13, which were used in a naive Bayes classifier (R e1071). The raw public reads went through TCRdb reprocessing: fastp at Q25, MiXCR clone calling, in-frame beta chains kept. Duplicate CDR3 protein sequences are folded into a single record with the most common DNA and genes. These V and J calls are TCRdb output, not the study's own analysis. Here the sample has approximately 600,000 distinct CDR3 sequences; roughly 20% occur a single time. The ten largest clones capture 34% of the sample.

In the ophthalmopathy patients, disease was moderately to severely active, with a Clinical Activity Score of 3 or more, a NOSPECS grade of 4 or more, and a duration of less than 3 months. The study excluded patients with uncontrolled infections, other autoimmune diseases, pregnancy or lactation. Clinical symptoms, serum thyroxine and TRAb, thyroid ultrasound, and orbital computed tomography formed the basis for the diagnoses. Ficoll-Paque density gradient centrifugation was used to isolate PBMCs from about 9.4 ml of fresh peripheral blood. Total RNA was extracted using Trizol reagent, and RNA quality was assessed on an Agilent 2100 Bioanalyzer.

Source material: blood. The sequence was collected from a man in his thirties or forties with Graves' ophthalmopathy. This chain is built from TRBV28 and TRBJ1-6, with the D gene too uncertain to name. The nucleotide sequence reads as follows: TGTGCCAGCAGTTTTGGGTCTATCGGCGATAATTCACCCCTCCACTTT. This yields the protein CASSFGSIGDNSPLHF.